A selection of T cell receptor beta chains follows, all from one sample in a study of spatial heterogeneity in lung cancer. TCRdb recomputed calls from the 5' RACE reads with MiXCR, one row per CDR3 protein. This sample yields tens of thousands of distinct CDR3 sequences, of which about 4.5% are seen a single time; about 35% belongs to the top ten. The material was PBMCs, obtained at surgery. These receptors came from a male donor with early-stage non-small cell lung cancer. The CDR3 runs from the conserved cysteine through the conserved F or W. D genes are given only for firm matches. Rows may omit the clone size; those that give it use once, few, many or a size class.

D | length | size | J | V | DNA | CDR3
- | 15 | many | TRBJ2-2 | TRBV3-1 | TGTGCCAGCAGCCTAGGGGTCGGGGCAGGCGGGGAGCTGTTTTTT | CASSLGVGAGGELFF
- | 12 | many | TRBJ1-1 | TRBV28 | TGTGCCAGCAGTTTGTCGCTGGGGGCCGCTTTCTTT | CASSLSLGAAFF
- | 13 | many | TRBJ1-1 | TRBV25-1 | TGTGCCAGCAGTGAGGGAGGTAGGATTGAGGCTTTCTTT | CASSEGGRIEAFF
- | 15 | - | TRBJ1-2 | TRBV27 | TGTGCCAGCAGTTTAAGAGTCAGGGATAACTATGGCTACACCTTC | CASSLRVRDNYGYTF
- | 13 | once | TRBJ1-2 | TRBV12-3/TRBV12-4 | TGTGCCAGCAGCTTTTCCCCAGGGACTGGCTACACCTTC | CASSFSPGTGYTF
- | 14 | - | TRBJ1-1 | TRBV2 | TGTGCCAGCAGTGAATTAGGAGGGGACACTGAAGCTTTCTTT | CASSELGGDTEAFF
- | 14 | many | TRBJ2-3 | TRBV28 | TGTGCCAGCAAGAAGGGGGGGGCTGGGGATACGCAGTATTTT | CASKKGGAGDTQYF
- | 11 | many | TRBJ2-7 | TRBV2 | TGTGCCAGCAGTAGGCACGGCAAAGACTACTTC | CASSRHGKDYF
- | 16 | many | TRBJ2-1 | TRBV7-9 | TGTGCCAGCAGCTTACGGACCCATGGGGCATACAATGAGCAGTTCTTC | CASSLRTHGAYNEQFF
- | 12 | many | TRBJ2-4 | TRBV20-1 | TGCAGTGCTCCAAACGAGCGTGGTGATCAGTACTTC | CSAPNERGDQYF
TRBD1 | 14 | many | TRBJ1-1 | TRBV11-1 | TGTGCCAGCAGCTCTCGGACAGGGGGCACTGAAGCTTTCTTT | CASSSRTGGTEAFF
- | 14 | many | TRBJ1-1 | TRBV12-3/TRBV12-4 | TGTGCCAGCAGTTTTGGGGGGGCGAACACTGAAGCTTTCTTT | CASSFGGANTEAFF
TRBD1 | 12 | many | TRBJ2-7 | TRBV29-1 | TGCAGCGTGGGAGGACAGGGGTACGAGCAGTACTTC | CSVGGQGYEQYF
- | 14 | medium-sized | TRBJ2-1 | TRBV28 | TGTGCCAGCAGTCCCGGGACGGGATACAATGAGCAGTTCTTC | CASSPGTGYNEQFF
TRBD1 | 14 | many | TRBJ2-7 | TRBV18 | TGTGCCAGCTTCGGACAGGGGGGAACCTACGAGCAGTACTTC | CASFGQGGTYEQYF
- | 14 | many | TRBJ2-5 | TRBV6-5 | TGTGCCAGCAGTTACCGAGGGGCCGAAGAGACCCAGTACTTC | CASSYRGAEETQYF
TRBD2 | 15 | many | TRBJ2-1 | TRBV5-6 | TGTGCCAGCAGTTTTCTAGCGGGAGGCCACAATGAGCAGTTCTTC | CASSFLAGGHNEQFF
- | 16 | few | TRBJ1-6 | TRBV9 | TGTGCCAGCAGCGTGACCGGACAGAGATATAATTCACCCCTCCACTTT | CASSVTGQRYNSPLHF
- | 10 | many | TRBJ1-1 | TRBV7-6 | TGTGCCAGCAGCTTCTCAGAAGCTTTCTTT | CASSFSEAFF
TRBD2 | 14 | many | TRBJ2-7 | TRBV5-5 | TGTGCCAGCAGAATCTCCGGGACTAGCTACGAGCAGTACTTC | CASRISGTSYEQYF